This T cell receptor (beta chain) was found in a study of blood T cell repertoires in COVID-19. Turning to the study itself: The samples span acute and convalescent COVID-19 from the United States, Italy and Spain.

From germline, CDR1 is SGHTA and CDR2 FQGNSA. Trimming cost V 5 bases and J 4 bases; bases outside gene matches: 7. The CDR3 runs 15 residues. A word on this clone: Additional DNA sequences in this sample encode the identical CDR3.

Clones were sequenced by immunoSEQ multiplex PCR, and TCRdb holds only the in-frame ones, with some missing. This table has tens of thousands of clones, less than 80% appearing once. The sequenced sample was peripheral blood. This TCR was recovered from a man in his sixties with active or convalescent COVID-19. The chain is built from TRBV7-2 and TRBJ2-1; 8 bases agree with TRBD2. CDR3 amino acids: CASSPVGGGYNEQFF. CDR3 coding DNA: TGTGCCAGCAGCCCGGTGGGCGGGGGGTACAATGAGCAGTTCTTC. Supplemented by reference TRBV7-2 and TRBJ2-1, the full variable domain reads GAGVSQSPSNKVTEKGKDVELRCDPISGHTALYWYRQSLGQGLEFLIYFQGNSAPDKSGLPSDRFSAERTGGSVSTLTIQRTQQEDSAVYLCASSPVGGGYNEQFFGPGTRLTVL.